The sequence of this T cell receptor (beta chain) was determined in a study of shared clonotypes between healthy human individuals. CD8 cells regarded as naive lacked CD45RO, were positively chosen for CCR7, and omitted terminally differentiated effector memory CD45RA+ cells. The CDR3 runs 17 residues. CDR1 and CDR2 (germline): MNHEY, SMNVEV (reference sequence). V lost 0 bases to trimming and J lost 4 bases; unmatched junction nucleotides: 9. Sequencing was performed with immunoSEQ multiplex PCR; in TCRdb, only in-frame clones are kept and a portion is missing. The repertoire holds approximately 1.9 million clones, just under 95% seen once, with more than 1.5% in the top ten.

The clonotype was recovered from a man aged 18 to 30 in good health. Some clones in this sample may be carry-over from other donors' samples. The source material was naive CD8+ T cells from PBMCs. V is TRBV27 and J is TRBJ2-7; the match to TRBD2 covers 10 bases. CDR3 sequence (DNA): TGTGCCAGCAGTTTATCGATGGCTAGCGGGAGCTGGTACGAGCAGTACTTC. It specifies CASSLSMASGSWYEQYF.